Listed here are 15 T cell receptor beta chains from one sample, sequenced in a study of spatial heterogeneity in lung cancer. Stated time point: sample taken at primary tumor resection. TCRdb recomputed calls from the 5' RACE reads with MiXCR, one row per CDR3 protein. Counted here are about 100,000 distinct CDR3 sequences, approximately 4.7% occurring once; the ten biggest clones make up 21%. Findings of the study overall: Intratumoral expanded alpha and beta TCR counts were found to track tumor mutation counts.

These receptors' targets are unknown. The sequences come from lung tumor tissue, collected at surgery. The source of these receptors is a male donor with early-stage non-small cell lung cancer.

To note about this clonotype: A single base separates this from a much larger clone, so it may be a read error. V and J are TRBV11-2 and TRBJ1-1; D gene uncertain. This CDR3 is built from 15 residues. The V and J ends lost 0 bases and 5 bases respectively, with 13 bases between them. Germline loops: CDR1 SGHAT, CDR2 FQNNGV. The CDR3 DNA reads as TGTGCCAGCAGCTTAGATCCCCACCCGGGGACTGAAGCTTTCTTT. Translating gives CASSLDPHPGTEAFF. Using reference TRBV11-2 and TRBJ1-1 for the parts outside the CDR3, the full variable domain is EAGVAQSPRYKIIEKRQSVAFWCNPISGHATLYWYQQILGQGPKLLIQFQNNGVVDDSQLPKDRFSAERLKGVDSTLKIQPAKLEDSAVYLCASSLDPHPGTEAFFGQGTRLTVV.

This clonotype was seen a few times. This chain joins TRBV28 and TRBJ1-1; D possibly corresponds to TRBD1 (5 bases). The V end lost 5 bases, the J end lost 7 bases, and 14 bases lay between the germline ends. The CDR3 consists of 13 residues. Germline CDR1 MDHEN, CDR2 SYDVKM. The DNA for the CDR3 is TGTGCCAGCAGTCCCGGGGGAAGTCTTGAAGCTTTCTTT. Translating gives CASSPGGSLEAFF.

As concerns this clonotype: A read error may produce the germline difference seen at one junction end. The chain recombines TRBV28 with TRBJ1-4; possible D gene TRBD1, 5 bases. This CDR3 comprises 14 residues. Germline CDR1 reads MDHEN; CDR2 reads SYDVKM. The CDR3 protein is CARSFRGTGEKLFF. DNA of the CDR3: TGTGCCAGAAGTTTTCGCGGCACAGGTGAAAAACTGTTTTTT.

This clonotype was found many times. V gene TRBV7-2 combines with J gene TRBJ1-5, with 7 bases identical to TRBD1. Per the germline V gene, CDR1 is SGHTA and CDR2 is FQGNSA. The V and J ends lost 5 bases and 5 bases, in that order; junction bases with no gene match: 6. The CDR3 contains 14 residues. The CDR3 loop reads CASSPRGGYQPQHF. The CDR3 DNA reads as TGTGCCAGCAGCCCCAGGGGGGGCTATCAGCCCCAGCATTTT.

Many counts were recorded for this clonotype. V usage is TRBV6-5 and J usage is TRBJ2-3, with D hard to call. The CDR3 extends over 14 amino acids. Germline lookup yields CDR1 MNHEY and CDR2 SVGAGI. The V and J ends lost 6 bases and 8 bases respectively, with 18 bases between them. The CDR3 sequence: CASSLKHKAATQYF. The CDR3 bases are TGTGCCAGCAGCCTAAAACACAAGGCGGCTACGCAGTATTTT.

In this sample, this clonotype turned up a few times. This chain's CDR3 is CASSLDPGSTYEQYF. The CDR3 DNA sequence: TGTGCCAGCAGCTTAGACCCGGGGTCCACCTACGAGCAGTACTTC. V is TRBV5-6 and J is TRBJ2-7, with D tentatively TRBD2 (5 bases). Germline assignment: CDR1 SGHDT and CDR2 YYEEEE. The CDR3 spans 15 residues. V gave up 2 bases and J gave up 2 bases, with 14 bases separating them.

This clonotype was seen ten or more times. V is TRBV7-2 and J is TRBJ2-1; D is undetermined. The germline V and J ends were trimmed by 5 bases and 8 bases, with 19 bases remaining between them. Germline V gene sequence: CDR1 SGHTA, CDR2 FQGNSA. This CDR3 region has 15 residues. The CDR3 is CASSDGPTTRHEQFF. The CDR3 DNA reads TGTGCCAGCAGCGATGGGCCAACAACCAGGCATGAGCAGTTCTTC.

The sample holds many counts of this clonotype. The chain employs TRBV20-1 and TRBJ2-5, with TRBD1 matching over 8 bases. In germline, CDR1 is DFQATT, CDR2 SNEGSKA (reference sequence). The CDR3 spans 14 residues. J gave up 7 bases and V 6 bases, and 13 bases lay outside the gene matches. The CDR3 sequence: CSAPPTGVLGTQYF. Written as DNA, the CDR3 is TGCAGTGCCCCTCCGACAGGGGTATTAGGGACCCAGTACTTC.

This clonotype has a handful of counts. The chain uses TRBV28 and TRBJ2-1; 14 nucleotides match TRBD2. There are 14 residues in the CDR3. Per germline, CDR1 MDHEN and CDR2 SYDVKM. V dropped 7 bases and J dropped 14; count of bases not matched to a gene: 10. In DNA, the CDR3 is TGTGCCAGCACTGGCGGGACTAGCGGGAGTCTGAAGTTCTTC. As protein: CASTGGTSGSLKFF.

This clonotype has a count of ten or more. The chain joins TRBV7-9 to TRBJ1-1; 8 bases are a match to TRBD1. The germline V gene encodes CDR1 SEHNR and CDR2 FQNEAQ (reference sequence). Trimming removed 3 bases from V and 2 bases from J; junction bases left unmatched: 2. This CDR3 region has 14 residues. CDR3 sequence: CASSLGQVNTEAFF. CDR3 nucleotide sequence: TGTGCCAGCAGCTTGGGACAGGTAAACACTGAAGCTTTCTTT.

This clonotype occurred a few times. The V and J genes are TRBV10-3 and TRBJ2-1; 14 nucleotides agree with TRBD2. J was trimmed by 7 bases and V by 2 bases; bases with no gene match: 7. Germline V gene data show CDR1 as ENHRY and CDR2 as SYGVKD. CDR3 length: 17 residues. In DNA, the CDR3 is TGTGCCATCAGTGAGGGGACTAGCGGGAGTGGACCGAATGAGCAGTTCTTC. It translates to CAISEGTSGSGPNEQFF.

This clonotype was detected ten times or more. The chain combines TRBV20-1 with TRBJ1-2; no reliable D call. The germline V gene has CDR1 DFQATT and CDR2 SNEGSKA (reference sequence). Trimming left V 3 bases short and J 4 bases short, with 15 bases between. This CDR3 contains 14 residues. The CDR3 loop is CSASLPHKSYGYTF. The CDR3 DNA is TGCAGTGCTAGTCTCCCGCACAAAAGCTATGGCTACACCTTC.

This clonotype occurred many times. V and J are TRBV11-2 and TRBJ1-5; D not certain. V lost 2 bases and J lost 4, with 12 bases in between. Germline lookup yields CDR1 SGHAT and CDR2 FQNNGV. The length of the CDR3 is 15 residues. CDR3 in DNA: TGTGCCAGCAGCTTAACGGAGGGCCTTAATCAGCCCCAGCATTTT. Translating gives CASSLTEGLNQPQHF.

This clonotype was counted many times. The genes are TRBV6-6 and TRBJ1-4, with a weak D call TRBD1 (5 bases). The CDR3 loop spans 19 amino acids. V lost 0 bases and J lost 0, with 17 bases in between. Germline V lookup: CDR1 MNHNY, CDR2 SVGAGI (reference sequence). The CDR3 region has the DNA TGTGCCAGCAGTTACTCGAAGGGGCACATGGGTGCAACTAATGAAAAACTGTTTTTT. Protein sequence: CASSYSKGHMGATNEKLFF.

This clonotype was seen ten or more times. This chain uses TRBV29-1 with TRBJ1-4; D not resolved. The germline CDR1 and CDR2 sequences are SQVTM and ANQGSEA. Trimming shortened V by 4 bases and J by 3 bases, and 3 bases separated the two germline ends. The CDR3 sequence is 11 residues long. The CDR3 region is CSVAANEKLFF. Here the CDR3 DNA reads TGCAGCGTTGCTGCTAATGAAAAACTGTTTTTT.